This TCR beta chain was retrieved from a study of cytomegalovirus exposure and HLA in healthy donors. This PCR relied on a set of 60 Vbeta primers and 13 Jbeta primers. The table came from immunoSEQ multiplex PCR; TCRdb's copy has only in-frame clones and leaves some out. The data contain some 170,000 clones, over 75% of them singletons. Germline values: CDR1 SNHLY, CDR2 FYNNEI. The CDR3 sequence is 16 residues long. V was cut by 7 bases and J by 5 bases, with 23 bases left in between. The genes are TRBV2 and TRBJ1-1, with D possibly matching TRBD1 (6 bases). Input material: PBMCs. This clonotype was obtained from a woman in her thirties in good health and CMV-seronegative. CDR3 region: CASTIPGVTGLTEAFF. The CDR3 DNA follows: TGTGCCAGCACAATACCAGGGGTAACGGGTTTGACTGAAGCTTTCTTT. The whole variable domain, filled in from reference TRBV2 and TRBJ1-1, reads EPEVTQTPSHQVTQMGQEVILRCVPISNHLYFYWYRQILGQKVEFLVSFYNNEISEKSEIFDDQFSVERPDGSNFTLKIRSTKLEDSAMYFCASTIPGVTGLTEAFFGQGTRLTVV.